Below, 22 T cell receptor beta chains from the same sample are listed, as sequenced in a study of blood T cell repertoires in COVID-19. The data were produced by immunoSEQ multiplex PCR, yet TCRdb's version contains in-frame clones alone and is incomplete. The table has some 250,000 clones, 85% to 90% seen once. Sequenced input: peripheral blood. These receptors all come from a man aged 60 to 75 with acute or convalescent COVID-19.

J is TRBJ1-1 and V is TRBV7-3; D remains unclear. CDR3 size: 13 residues. Germline loops: CDR1 SGHTA, CDR2 FQGTGA. Deletions cut 1 base from V and 3 bases from J, with 6 bases between. The CDR3 sequence is CASSLSRDTEAFF. DNA of the CDR3: TGTGCCAGCAGCTTAAGTCGAGACACTGAAGCTTTCTTT. Full variable domain (missing parts from reference TRBV7-3 and TRBJ1-1): GAGVSQTPSNKVTEKGKYVELRCDPISGHTALYWYRQSLGQGPEFLIYFQGTGAADDSGLPNDRFFAVRPEGSVSTLKIQRTERGDSAVYLCASSLSRDTEAFFGQGTRLTVV.

The V call is TRBV5-6, the J call TRBJ2-2; TRBD2 aligns across 9 bases. The CDR3 covers 19 residues. The V gene's germline CDR1 is SGHDT and CDR2 YYEEEE. V was pared by 2 bases and J by 4 bases, with 15 bases of the junction left unmatched. Here the CDR3 reads CASSFEGTAGGPTTGELFF. The CDR3 DNA reads as TGTGCCAGCAGCTTCGAGGGGACGGCGGGAGGGCCCACCACCGGGGAGCTGTTTTTT.

The V call is TRBV18, the J call TRBJ2-7; D remains unclear. Trimming removed 5 bases from V and 2 bases from J, with 7 bases in between. The germline CDR1 and CDR2 sequences are KGHSH and LQKENI. This CDR3 has 12 residues. The CDR3 region has the DNA TGTGCCAGCTCAGACACCACCTACGAGCAGTACTTC. It specifies CASSDTTYEQYF.

This rearrangement joins TRBV18 to TRBJ2-7; TRBD1 agrees at 7 bases. The junction had 1 base not matched to a gene; V was cut back by 0 bases and J by 5 bases. The germline gives CDR1 KGHSH, CDR2 LQKENI. The length of the CDR3 is 13 residues. The CDR3 sequence: CASSPPGQNEQYF. The CDR3 DNA follows: TGTGCCAGCTCACCACCGGGACAGAACGAGCAGTACTTC. Variable domain in full (rest from reference TRBV18 and TRBJ2-7): NAGVMQNPRHLVRRRGQEARLRCSPMKGHSHVYWYRQLPEEGLKFMVYLQKENIIDESGMPKERFSAEFPKEGPSILRIQQVVRGDSAAYFCASSPPGQNEQYFGPGTRLTVT.

The chain links TRBV5-1 to TRBJ1-1; D is ambiguous. This CDR3 contains 15 residues. Trimming took 0 bases from V and 2 from J, leaving 11 bases between them. The germline CDR1 and CDR2 sequences are SGHRS and YFSETQ. The CDR3 sequence: CASSLGAQANTEAFF. The DNA of the CDR3 is TGCGCCAGCAGCTTGGGTGCTCAGGCTAACACTGAAGCTTTCTTT.

The chain couples TRBV11-3 to TRBJ2-3; D possibly corresponds to TRBD2 (5 bases). The CDR3 consists of 17 residues. V lost 1 base and J 3 bases, leaving 17 bases between the germline ends. Germline values: CDR1 SGHNT, CDR2 YENEEA. The CDR3: CASSLVPYPSGTDTQYF. The CDR3 DNA is TGTGCCAGCAGCTTAGTACCCTACCCCTCGGGGACAGATACGCAGTATTTT.

The chain employs TRBV6-6 and TRBJ1-6, with TRBD1 matching over 9 bases. The CDR3 contains 14 residues. Losses at the gene ends were 5 bases for V and 6 bases for J; bases not matched to a gene: 2. CDR1 is MNHNY, CDR2 SVGAGI, per germline (reference sequence). The CDR3 region is CASSRTGVNSPLHF. DNA for the CDR3: TGTGCCAGCAGTCGGACAGGGGTTAATTCACCCCTCCACTTT.

This sequence joins TRBV6-1 and TRBJ2-6; TRBD1 might be the D (6 bases). Trimming took 6 bases from V and 0 from J, leaving 21 bases between them. The CDR3 loop spans 19 amino acids. Per germline, CDR1 MNHNS and CDR2 SASEGT. For the CDR3, the DNA is TGTGCCAGCAGCGAATCCCGACAGGACGCTCCCTCTGGGGCCAACGTCCTGACTTTC. It translates to CASSESRQDAPSGANVLTF.

The rearrangement uses TRBV9 and TRBJ2-2, with 9 nucleotides matching TRBD2. CDR1 and CDR2 (germline): SGDLS, YYNGEE. V trimming: 4 bases; J trimming: 6 bases; junction bases outside the gene matches: 13. This CDR3 contains 17 residues. CDR3 sequence reads: CASSQRSIAGVSGELFF. In DNA form, the CDR3 reads TGTGCCAGCAGCCAAAGAAGTATAGCGGGAGTGTCCGGGGAGCTGTTTTTT.

The chain uses TRBV23-1 and TRBJ2-7; possible D gene TRBD2, 7 bases. Being an ORF, TRBV23-1 has a function that is uncertain. This CDR3 spans 18 amino acids. Trimming took 2 bases from V and 3 from J, leaving 23 bases between them. CDR3 coding DNA: TGCGCCAGCAGTCAAGGCCAGGCTCCCGGGGAGGGGGACTACGAGCAGTACTTC. It codes for CASSQGQAPGEGDYEQYF.

V usage is TRBV11-3 and J usage is TRBJ2-2, with D uncertain. The CDR3 is 13 amino acids. Germline CDR1 reads SGHNT; CDR2 reads YENEEA. V was clipped by 5 bases and J by 6 bases, with 10 bases between them. CDR3 DNA: TGTGCCAGCAGCCGACTGGGTCCCGGGGAGCTGTTTTTT. Its protein product is CASSRLGPGELFF.

The rearrangement joins TRBV18 to TRBJ2-7, with D possibly being TRBD1 (5 bases). This CDR3 comprises 13 residues. The V and J ends lost 3 bases and 5 bases respectively, with 11 bases between them. Germline V gene sequence: CDR1 KGHSH, CDR2 LQKENI. The CDR3 DNA is TGTGCCAGCTCACCCCAGGGTTTCGACGAGCAGTACTTC. It specifies CASSPQGFDEQYF.

This clone was observed a single time. The chain recombines TRBV28 with TRBJ1-5; D is perhaps TRBD1 (6 bases). This CDR3 contains 16 residues. Germline lookup yields CDR1 MDHEN and CDR2 SYDVKM. V lost 4 bases, J lost 3 bases, and 16 bases lay in between. Here the CDR3 reads CASSSNGGLNNQPQHF. The DNA of the CDR3 is TGTGCCAGCAGTTCTAATGGGGGCCTTAACAATCAGCCCCAGCATTTT.

The chain is built from TRBV24-1 and TRBJ1-2; D possibly corresponds to TRBD1 (5 bases). V was trimmed by 4 bases and J by 7 bases, leaving 15 bases between them. The CDR3 totals 14 residues. Per the germline V gene, CDR1 is KGHDR and CDR2 is SFDVKD. The CDR3 protein is CATSDPGHSSGYTF. The CDR3 DNA reads as TGTGCCACCAGTGACCCCGGACATTCCTCTGGCTACACCTTC.

CDR3 nucleotide sequence: TGTGCCACCAAACTCACGGGACAGAGCTCCTACGAGCAGTACTTC. It translates to CATKLTGQSSYEQYF. The V call is TRBV19, the J call TRBJ2-7, with 7 bases aligning to TRBD1. The CDR3 covers 15 residues. Germline V gives CDR1 LNHDA, CDR2 SQIVND (reference sequence). J gave up 0 bases and V 10 bases, and 12 bases lay outside the gene matches.

V is TRBV7-3 and J is TRBJ2-1, with TRBD1 matching 8 bases. Germline V gene sequence: CDR1 SGHTA, CDR2 FQGTGA. CDR3 length: 15 residues. V gave up 3 bases and J gave up 7 bases; unmatched junction bases: 8. CDR3 residues: CASSLSPGQANEQFF. CDR3 sequence (DNA): TGTGCCAGCAGCTTGTCGCCGGGACAGGCAAATGAGCAGTTCTTC.

The CDR3, as DNA: TGTGCCAGCAGTCAACAGGGACTAGGAGGGACCCAGTACTTC. Its translation is CASSQQGLGGTQYF. The V call is TRBV6-1, the J call TRBJ2-5, with 8 bases aligning to TRBD2. J gave up 7 bases and V 5 bases, and 9 bases lay outside the gene matches. The CDR3 contains 14 residues. The germline CDR1 and CDR2 sequences are MNHNS and SASEGT.

J is TRBJ2-2 and V is TRBV28; perhaps TRBD2 as D (6 bases). The germline CDR1 and CDR2 sequences are MDHEN and SYDVKM. The CDR3 totals 18 residues. The V end lost 1 base, the J end lost 6 bases, and 21 bases lay between the germline ends. The CDR3, as DNA: TGTGCCAGCAGTTTATTAGTGGGGGGTCAGGGTATCTCCGGGGAGCTGTTTTTT. Protein sequence: CASSLLVGGQGISGELFF.

The V gene is TRBV28, the J gene TRBJ1-4; weak D call: TRBD1 (6 bases). Germline CDR1 MDHEN, CDR2 SYDVKM. The CDR3 loop spans 15 amino acids. V was pared by 1 base and J by 7 bases, with 13 bases between. The CDR3 nucleotides read TGTGCCAGCAGTTTATCGTCGGGGGGCGGTGAAAAACTGTTTTTT. Amino acid sequence: CASSLSSGGGEKLFF.

The chain links TRBV3-1 (or the pseudogene TRBV3-2) to TRBJ2-7; D is ambiguous. The CDR3 extends over 10 amino acids. V dropped 8 bases and J dropped 6 bases, with 8 bases sitting between them. Germline CDR1 LGHDT, CDR2 YNNKEL (reference sequence). The CDR3 DNA reads TGTGCCAGCGGGCAGCCCGAGCAGTACTTC. Translation gives CASGQPEQYF.

This chain links TRBV7-2 with TRBJ2-5; 11 nucleotides match TRBD2. This CDR3 contains 16 residues. The germline gives CDR1 SGHTA, CDR2 FQGNSA. Trimming at V came to 4 bases and at J to 0 bases, leaving 4 bases not matched to a gene. DNA of the CDR3: TGTGCCAGCAGCTCATGGGGACTAGCGGACCAAGAGACCCAGTACTTC. Amino acids: CASSSWGLADQETQYF.

CDR3 region: CASSDTRQRLNTEAFF. CDR3 nucleotides: TGTGCCAGCAGTGATACTCGACAGCGATTGAACACTGAAGCTTTCTTT. The V call is TRBV2, the J call TRBJ1-1; weak D call: TRBD1 (5 bases). Per the germline V gene, CDR1 is SNHLY and CDR2 is FYNNEI. V gave up 3 bases and J gave up 0 bases, with 14 bases separating them. The CDR3 loop spans 16 amino acids.